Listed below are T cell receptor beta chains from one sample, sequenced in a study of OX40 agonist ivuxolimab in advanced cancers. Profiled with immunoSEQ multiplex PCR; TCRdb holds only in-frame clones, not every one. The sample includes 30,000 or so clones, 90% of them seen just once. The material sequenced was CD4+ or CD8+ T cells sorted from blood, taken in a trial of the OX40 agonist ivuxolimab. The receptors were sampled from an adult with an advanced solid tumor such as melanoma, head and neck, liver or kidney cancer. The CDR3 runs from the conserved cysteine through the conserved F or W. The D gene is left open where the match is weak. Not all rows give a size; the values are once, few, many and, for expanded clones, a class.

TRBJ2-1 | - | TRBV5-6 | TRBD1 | CASSLRQGGYNEQFF
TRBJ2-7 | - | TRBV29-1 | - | CSARARQGLSSYEQYF
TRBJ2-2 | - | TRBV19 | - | CASSILAGTGELFF
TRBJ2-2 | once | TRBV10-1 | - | CASSPGILTGELFF
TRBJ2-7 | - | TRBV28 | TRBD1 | CASSSEPDRVGEQYF
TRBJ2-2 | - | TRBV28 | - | CASSPPGGSTGELFF
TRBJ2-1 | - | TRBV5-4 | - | CASTRGNEQFF
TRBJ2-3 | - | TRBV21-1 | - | CASTTRGATDRDTQYF
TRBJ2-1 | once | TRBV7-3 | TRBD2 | CASSIAGSSYNEQFF
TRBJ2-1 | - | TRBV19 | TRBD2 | CASSMLLAGDEQFF
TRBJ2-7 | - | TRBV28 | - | CATNLRGTLYEQYF
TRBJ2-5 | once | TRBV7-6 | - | CASSPGFGTVQETQYF
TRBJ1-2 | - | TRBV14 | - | CASTPTGGSYGYTF
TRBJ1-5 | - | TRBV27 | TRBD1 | CASSLTGGNQPQHF
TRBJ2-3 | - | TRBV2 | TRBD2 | CASSLGLALSTDTQYF
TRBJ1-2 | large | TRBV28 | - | CASHSGTDYGYTF
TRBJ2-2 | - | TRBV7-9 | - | CAPRFDTGELFF
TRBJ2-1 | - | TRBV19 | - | CASSMESSGTSINEQFF
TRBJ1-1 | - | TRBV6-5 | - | CASSNTRGTGTEAFF
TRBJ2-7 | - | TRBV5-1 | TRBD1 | CASSWDRDYEQYF
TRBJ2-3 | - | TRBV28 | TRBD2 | CASSLLPLAGANTDTQYF
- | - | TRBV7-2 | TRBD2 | CASSYRTSGPYEQYF
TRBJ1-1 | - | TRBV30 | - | CAWWLSGTEAFF
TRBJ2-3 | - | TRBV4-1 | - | CASSQGFTDTQYF
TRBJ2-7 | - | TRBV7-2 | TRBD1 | CASSLNRGYEQYF
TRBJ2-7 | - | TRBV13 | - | CASSQGWLHYEQYF
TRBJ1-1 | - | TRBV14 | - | CASSQGGLAFF
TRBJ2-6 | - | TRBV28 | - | CASSSSQGSGANVLTF
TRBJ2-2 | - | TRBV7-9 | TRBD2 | CASSLSAGAGTGELFF
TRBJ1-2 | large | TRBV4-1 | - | CASSQDRGGYGYTF
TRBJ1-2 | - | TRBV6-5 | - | CASSSTGGGYGYTF
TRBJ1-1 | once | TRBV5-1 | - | CASTGQMNTEAFF
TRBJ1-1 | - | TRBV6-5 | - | CASSLGGMNTEAFF
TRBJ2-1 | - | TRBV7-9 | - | CASSSIANEQFF
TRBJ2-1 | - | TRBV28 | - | CASSLEPGAYNEQFF
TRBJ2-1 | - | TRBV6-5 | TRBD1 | CASSSTGQNEQFF
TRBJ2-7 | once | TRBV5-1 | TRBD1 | CASRGAPGQGPPSPSNEQYF
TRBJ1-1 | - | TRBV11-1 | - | CASSRPLGNTEAFF
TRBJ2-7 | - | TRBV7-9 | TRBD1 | CASSQFSGTGYF
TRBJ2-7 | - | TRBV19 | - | CASSMTGGNYEQYF
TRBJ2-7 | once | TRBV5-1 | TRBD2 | CASSFVLAGGHPEQYF
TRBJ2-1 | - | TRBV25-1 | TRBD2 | CASSEYRGGVADYNEQFF
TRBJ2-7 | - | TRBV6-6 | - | CASSRGTPEVDEQYF
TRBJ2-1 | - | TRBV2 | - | CASSESEQFF
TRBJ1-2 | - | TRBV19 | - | CASSTGSNGYTF
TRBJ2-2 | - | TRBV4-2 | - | CASSQAGLSNTGELFF
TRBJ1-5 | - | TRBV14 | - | CASSQGPSPQHF